The rows below give T cell receptor beta chains drawn from one sample of a study of blood T cell repertoires in COVID-19. Sequencing was performed with immunoSEQ multiplex PCR; in TCRdb, only in-frame clones are kept and a portion is missing. The sample lists a few hundred thousand clones; around 89% were seen once. What was sequenced was peripheral blood. These receptors all stem from a man in his forties with acute or convalescent COVID-19. Both conserved end residues are part of each CDR3. Fields, in order: J gene, clone size, V gene, D gene, CDR3 DNA, CDR3 protein. D genes are given only for firm matches. The size field is filled for only some rows; it gives once, few, many or a size class.

>TRBJ2-7|-|TRBV3-1/TRBV3-2|TRBD1
TGTGCCAGCAGCCAAGGTCGGACAGGCTACGAGCAGTACTTC
CASSQGRTGYEQYF
>TRBJ2-1|-|TRBV11-2|TRBD1
TGTGCCAGCAGCACTAGACAGGGGGCTAGGTACAATGAGCAGTTCTTC
CASSTRQGARYNEQFF
>TRBJ1-2|-|TRBV7-9|TRBD1
TGTGCCAGCAGCTCAGCCGGGACAGGGAGGACTTTGGGGTATGGCTACACCTTC
CASSSAGTGRTLGYGYTF
>TRBJ1-1|-|TRBV2|-
TGTGCCAGCAGTGAAAGCGGGGCAGGCATGAACACTGAAGCTTTCTTT
CASSESGAGMNTEAFF
>TRBJ1-3|-|TRBV4-1|-
TGCGCCAGCAGCCAAGGAGGGGGCTCTGGAAACACCATATATTTT
CASSQGGGSGNTIYF
>TRBJ2-2|-|TRBV6-4|-
TGTGCCAGCAGTGATGTGTTGGCGGGCGCGAACACCGGGGAGCTGTTTTTT
CASSDVLAGANTGELFF
>TRBJ2-5|few|TRBV30|TRBD2
TGTGCCTGGAACCAATCCCCTTGGGCTAGCGGCGGGGGGGTGGAGACCCAGTACTTC
CAWNQSPWASGGGVETQYF
>TRBJ1-1|-|TRBV7-8|-
TGTGCCAGCACACCAGGCCGGGGGGGCCTTGGGGACACTGAAGCTTTCTTT
CASTPGRGGLGDTEAFF
>TRBJ2-7|-|TRBV9|-
TGTGCCAGCAGCGTAGACGGGGGGCTTGGGTACGAGCAGTACTTC
CASSVDGGLGYEQYF
>TRBJ2-1|-|TRBV11-3|TRBD2
TGTGCCAGCAGCTTCCGAGCGGGGGACTCCTACAATGAGCAGTTCTTC
CASSFRAGDSYNEQFF
>TRBJ1-2|-|TRBV5-4|-
TGTGCCAGCAGCTCGCGAGGGACACAGCATTATGGCTACACCTTC
CASSSRGTQHYGYTF
>TRBJ2-7|-|TRBV7-2|TRBD2
TGTGCCAGCAGCTTTCGGACTAGCGGGAAGAGTGAGCAGTACTTC
CASSFRTSGKSEQYF
>TRBJ2-1|-|TRBV7-8|-
TGTGCCAGCAGCTTAAGTAGAGTCTTAGCGGTAAAAAACAATGAGCAGTTCTTC
CASSLSRVLAVKNNEQFF
>TRBJ1-1|-|TRBV2|-
TGTGCCCAAGTGGGCGATATCGCTGAAGCTTTCTTT
CAQVGDIAEAFF
>TRBJ2-4|-|TRBV7-2|-
TGTGCCAGCAGCTTAGTAGCAGGGTACGGCAAAAACATTCAGTACTTC
CASSLVAGYGKNIQYF
>TRBJ2-1|few|TRBV29-1|-
TGCAGCGCTTGGCTGGGAGCCAGTGAGCAGTTCTTC
CSAWLGASEQFF